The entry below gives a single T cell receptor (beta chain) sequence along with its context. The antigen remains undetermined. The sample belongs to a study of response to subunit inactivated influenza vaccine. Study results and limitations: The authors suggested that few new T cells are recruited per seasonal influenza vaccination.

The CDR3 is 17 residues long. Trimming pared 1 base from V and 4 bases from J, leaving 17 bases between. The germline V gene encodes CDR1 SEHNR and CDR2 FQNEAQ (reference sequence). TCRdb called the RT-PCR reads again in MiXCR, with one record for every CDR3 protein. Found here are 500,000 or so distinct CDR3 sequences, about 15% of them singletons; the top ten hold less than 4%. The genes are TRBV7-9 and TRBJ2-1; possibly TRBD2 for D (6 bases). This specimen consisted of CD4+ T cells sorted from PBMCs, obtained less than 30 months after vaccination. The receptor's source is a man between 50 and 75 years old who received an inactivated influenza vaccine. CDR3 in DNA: TGTGCCAGCAGCTTAGGACCCCGGGACTCTTCATACAATGAGCAGTTCTTC. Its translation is CASSLGPRDSSYNEQFF.